This is a list of T cell receptor beta chains from one sample in a study of cytomegalovirus exposure and HLA in healthy donors. Clones were sequenced by immunoSEQ multiplex PCR, and TCRdb holds only the in-frame ones, with some missing. The data contain 100,000 to 150,000 clones, just under 90% of them seen just once; the ten biggest clones take up 3% to 3.5%. The sample consisted of PBMCs. The source is a man aged 25 to 40 in good health and CMV-seronegative. CDR3s include the opening cysteine and the closing phenylalanine or tryptophan. The order of the fields is V gene, J gene, clone size, D gene, CDR3 DNA, CDR3 protein. The D gene is left open where the match is weak. Size values are once, few and many counts, or a class for expanded clones, and some rows have none.

TRBV18	TRBJ1-2	NA	TRBD1	TGTGCCAGCTCACCGGTAGACAGGGCCAACTATGGCTACACCTTC	CASSPVDRANYGYTF
TRBV7-6	TRBJ2-7	NA	NA	TGTGCCAGCAGCTCGACAGCTCCCCCCCCTACGAAGCAGTACTTC	CASSSTAPPPTKQYF
TRBV11-2	TRBJ1-4	NA	NA	TGTGCCAGCAGCCCCCGACAGTCTAATGAAAAACTGTTTTTT	CASSPRQSNEKLFF
TRBV13	TRBJ2-3	NA	TRBD2	TGTGCCAGCAGCTTAGGCCGGCTAGCGGGGGGGACAGCTAGCACAGATACGCAGTATTTT	CASSLGRLAGGTASTDTQYF
TRBV4-3	TRBJ2-2	NA	TRBD1	TGCGCCAGCAGCCAGACAGGGCTCACCGGGGAGCTGTTTTTT	CASSQTGLTGELFF
TRBV6-6	TRBJ2-7	NA	TRBD2	TGTGCCAGCAGTTCGACTAGCGGGACCTACGAGCAGTACTTC	CASSSTSGTYEQYF
TRBV18	TRBJ2-1	NA	TRBD2	TGTGCCAGCTCACCCCCCGGGGCGGGGGGCGGGGGTGAGCAGTTCTTC	CASSPPGAGGGGEQFF
TRBV15	TRBJ2-2	few	TRBD1	TGTGCCACCAGCAGAGACCGGGACAGGGGGCGAACCGGGGAGCTGTTTTTT	CATSRDRDRGRTGELFF
TRBV5-5	TRBJ2-7	NA	TRBD1	TGTGCCAGCAGCTTACAGGGGTACGAGCAGTACTTC	CASSLQGYEQYF
TRBV19	TRBJ2-1	NA	TRBD2	TGTGCCAGTAGTGTGACCCGGCTAGCGGGGGTCGGCGATGAGCAGTTCTTC	CASSVTRLAGVGDEQFF
TRBV7-8	TRBJ2-2	once	NA	TGTGCCAGCCCCTCGGAGTGGGGGGTGAACACCGGGGAGCTGTTTTTT	CASPSEWGVNTGELFF
TRBV2	TRBJ1-1	NA	NA	TGTGCCAGCAGTGGCAGGGTTATGAACACTGAAGCTTTCTTT	CASSGRVMNTEAFF
TRBV6-5	TRBJ1-1	once	NA	TGTGCCAGCAGTCCTAGTGTGTACGACACTGAAGCTTTCTTT	CASSPSVYDTEAFF
TRBV2	TRBJ1-2	NA	NA	TGTGCCAGCAGTGAAATGGTGACAGACTATGGCTACACCTTC	CASSEMVTDYGYTF
TRBV28	TRBJ1-5	NA	NA	TGTGCCGTGCAGAGCAATCAGCCCCAGCATTTT	CAVQSNQPQHF
TRBV19	TRBJ2-7	once	TRBD1	TGTGCCAGTAGTCCGGCAGGGGGCTCCTACGAGCAGTACTTC	CASSPAGGSYEQYF
TRBV5-1	TRBJ1-1	NA	NA	TGCGCCAGCAGCTTGCGGGGGATGAACACTGAAGCTTTCTTT	CASSLRGMNTEAFF
TRBV7-8	TRBJ1-2	once	NA	TGTGCCAGCAGCCCCCAGAGGGGGTTAACTAACTATGGCTACACCTTC	CASSPQRGLTNYGYTF
TRBV6-1	TRBJ1-2	NA	TRBD1	TGTGCCAGCAGCAGGGACAGAGATAACTATGGCTACACCTTC	CASSRDRDNYGYTF
TRBV7-9	TRBJ1-5	NA	TRBD1	TGTGCCAGCAGCCCCTCAGGGGGGAATCAGCCCCAGCATTTT	CASSPSGGNQPQHF
TRBV15	TRBJ1-1	NA	NA	TGTGCCACCAGCACGCGGGTAACTGGGACTGAAGCTTTCTTT	CATSTRVTGTEAFF
TRBV7-6	TRBJ1-3	NA	TRBD1	TGTGCCAGCAGCTTCCACATGGCCGGGACAGCCTCTGGAAACACCATATATTTT	CASSFHMAGTASGNTIYF
TRBV11-2	TRBJ2-3	NA	TRBD2	TGTGCCAGCAGCCCCCTGCGGGGGGCAGATACGCAGTATTTT	CASSPLRGADTQYF
TRBV6-5	TRBJ1-1	NA	NA	TGTGCCAGCTCCGGAGTCGGATTTGAAGCTTTCTTT	CASSGVGFEAFF
TRBV2	TRBJ1-1	NA	NA	TGTGCCAGCAGTGTGGACAGATACACTGAAGCTTTCTTT	CASSVDRYTEAFF
TRBV7-9	TRBJ2-2	NA	NA	TGTGCCAGCAGCTTAGGACAAAACACCGGGGAGCTGTTTTTT	CASSLGQNTGELFF
TRBV5-8	TRBJ1-6	NA	NA	TGTGCCAGCAGCTTGCTAACGGGGGTCCATAATTCACCCCTCCACTTT	CASSLLTGVHNSPLHF
TRBV27	TRBJ2-7	NA	NA	TGTGCCAGCAGTCTGACAGGCTCCTACGAGCAGTACTTC	CASSLTGSYEQYF
TRBV11-2	TRBJ2-5	NA	TRBD2	TGTGCCAGCAGCTTAGCCGGGACTAGTTGGGAGACCCAGTACTTC	CASSLAGTSWETQYF